This T cell receptor (beta chain) was retrieved from a study of blood T cells in healthy people across ages. Looking at the study overall: Researchers report that template switching captured about one barcoded beta molecule per two T cells.

The germline CDR1 and CDR2 sequences are SGHTA and FQGNSA. Trimming shortened V by 5 bases and J by 4 bases, and 17 bases separated the two germline ends. The CDR3 spans 15 residues. A J-beta primer mix and a sample-barcoded 5' primer were used in a second PCR of about 7 to 12 cycles. TCRdb itself ran the 5' RACE reads through MiXCR, one entry per CDR3 protein. The top ten clones hold around a third of a sample with about 680,000 distinct CDR3 sequences, around 45% of them seen once. General study findings and limits: A strong correlation between TCR beta diversity and naive T cell percentage was seen. Both higher diversity and more naive CD4+ cells marked long-lived donors when set against aged donors.

Points on this clonotype: Antigen specificity is unknown.

The chain employs TRBV7-2 and TRBJ1-2, with TRBD1 as a possible D gene (6 bases). Material for sequencing was blood. The origin of this receptor is a woman in her sixties in good health. The CDR3 nucleotides read TGTGCCAGCAGCCCACAGGGCTCATTAGGCTATGGCTACACCTTC. This codes for CASSPQGSLGYGYTF.